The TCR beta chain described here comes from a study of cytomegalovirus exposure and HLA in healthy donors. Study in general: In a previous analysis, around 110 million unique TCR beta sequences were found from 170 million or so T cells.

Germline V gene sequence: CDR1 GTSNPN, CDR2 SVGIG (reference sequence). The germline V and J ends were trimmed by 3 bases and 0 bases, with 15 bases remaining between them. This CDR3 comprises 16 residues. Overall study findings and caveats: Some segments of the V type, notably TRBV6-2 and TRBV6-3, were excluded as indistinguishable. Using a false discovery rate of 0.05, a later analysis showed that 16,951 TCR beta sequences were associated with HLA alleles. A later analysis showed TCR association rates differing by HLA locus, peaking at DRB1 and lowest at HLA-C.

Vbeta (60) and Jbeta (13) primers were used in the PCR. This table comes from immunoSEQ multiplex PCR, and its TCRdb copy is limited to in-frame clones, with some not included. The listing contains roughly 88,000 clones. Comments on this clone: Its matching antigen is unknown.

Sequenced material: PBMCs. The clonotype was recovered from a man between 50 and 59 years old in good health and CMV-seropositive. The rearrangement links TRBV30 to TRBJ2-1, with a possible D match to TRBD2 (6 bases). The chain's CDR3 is CAWSGPGLSSYNEQFF. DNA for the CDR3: TGTGCCTGGAGCGGACCGGGACTTAGCTCCTACAATGAGCAGTTCTTC.